The sequence of this T cell receptor (beta chain) was determined in a study of blood T cell repertoires in COVID-19. In the original processing: Amplifying reference gene primers gave estimates of nucleated cell counts. TCRdb's table, derived via immunoSEQ multiplex PCR, lists solely in-frame clones and lacks some. Clonal size and the V and J genes are those of that table, whereas D and trimming came from the DNA. The sample includes tens of thousands of clones, just over 85% seen only once; the top ten take approximately 4.6%. Sequenced material: peripheral blood. The sequence was collected from a human donor in a cohort sampled during active COVID-19.

CDR3 loop: CASSLGGADYNEQFF. The CDR3 DNA sequence: TGTGCCAGCAGCCTCGGGGGGGCGGATTACAATGAGCAGTTCTTC. The chain combines TRBV9 with TRBJ2-1; TRBD2 agrees at 8 bases. The ends lost 4 bases at V and 4 bases at J; junction bases unmatched: 7. The CDR3 has 15 residues. Germline V gene lookup returns CDR1 SGDLS and CDR2 YYNGEE.